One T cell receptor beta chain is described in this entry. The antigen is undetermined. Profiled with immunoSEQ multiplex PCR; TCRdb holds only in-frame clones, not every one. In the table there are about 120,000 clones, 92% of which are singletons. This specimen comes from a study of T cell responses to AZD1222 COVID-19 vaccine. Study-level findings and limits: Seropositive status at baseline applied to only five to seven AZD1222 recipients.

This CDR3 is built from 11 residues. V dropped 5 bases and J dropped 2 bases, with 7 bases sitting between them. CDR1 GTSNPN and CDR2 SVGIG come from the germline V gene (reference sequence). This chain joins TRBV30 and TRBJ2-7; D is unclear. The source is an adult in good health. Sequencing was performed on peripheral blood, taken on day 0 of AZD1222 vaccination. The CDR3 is CAWANTYEQYF. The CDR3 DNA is TGTGCCTGGGCGAACACCTACGAGCAGTACTTC.